A selection of T cell receptor beta chains follows, all from one sample in a study of identical twins. TCRdb used MiXCR to reprocess the 5' RACE reads, holding one entry per CDR3 protein. Of just over 500,000 distinct CDR3 sequences listed, less than 25% are singletons. These records were also assigned to another study, of T cells expressing NK-cell markers.

The sample comprised CD4+ T cells sorted from blood. Every receptor here comes from a young woman in good health. CDR3s include the opening cysteine and the closing phenylalanine or tryptophan. Each record gives: D gene, clone size, J gene, V gene, CDR3 protein, CDR3 DNA. The D gene is left open where the match is weak. Clone size is stated in some rows and not others, as once, few, many or a class when expanded.

d_gene: TRBD1
abundance: -
j_gene: TRBJ2-3
v_gene: TRBV5-1
CDR3aa: CASSIQGQGASDTQYF
CDR3nt: TGCGCCAGCAGCATCCAGGGACAGGGGGCCTCGGATACGCAGTATTTT

d_gene: -
abundance: few
j_gene: TRBJ1-6
v_gene: TRBV12-3/TRBV12-4
CDR3aa: CASSPSGWATGWILHF
CDR3nt: TGTGCCAGCAGCCCTTCGGGGTGGGCAACCGGGTGGATCCTCCACTTT

d_gene: -
abundance: -
j_gene: TRBJ1-5
v_gene: TRBV6-2/TRBV6-3
CDR3aa: CASSSPTGSNQVQHF
CDR3nt: TGTGCCAGCAGCTCCCCGACAGGATCCAATCAAGTCCAGCATTTT

d_gene: TRBD2
abundance: -
j_gene: TRBJ2-2
v_gene: TRBV2
CDR3aa: CASRRLAAGAGELFF
CDR3nt: TGTGCCAGCAGGAGACTAGCGGCTGGTGCCGGGGAGCTGTTTTTT

d_gene: -
abundance: -
j_gene: TRBJ2-7
v_gene: TRBV5-6
CDR3aa: CASSSRDRTYEQYF
CDR3nt: TGTGCCAGCAGCTCACGGGACCGGACCTACGAGCAGTACTTC

d_gene: TRBD2
abundance: -
j_gene: TRBJ2-7
v_gene: TRBV10-3
CDR3aa: CATLERGTYEQYF
CDR3nt: TGTGCCACCCTCGAGCGGGGGACCTACGAGCAGTACTTC

d_gene: -
abundance: few
j_gene: TRBJ1-1
v_gene: TRBV10-3
CDR3aa: CATMDGYTEAFF
CDR3nt: TGTGCCACCATGGACGGTTACACTGAAGCTTTCTTT

d_gene: -
abundance: many
j_gene: TRBJ1-2
v_gene: TRBV20-1
CDR3aa: CSAELRASYGYTF
CDR3nt: TGCAGTGCTGAATTGAGGGCCTCCTATGGCTACACCTTC

d_gene: -
abundance: -
j_gene: TRBJ2-2
v_gene: TRBV6-1
CDR3aa: CASTPGNTGELFF
CDR3nt: TGTGCCAGCACCCCCGGTAACACCGGGGAGCTGTTTTTT

d_gene: -
abundance: few
j_gene: TRBJ2-7
v_gene: TRBV14
CDR3aa: CASSQASSVEQYF
CDR3nt: TGTGCCAGCAGCCAAGCCTCTTCAGTCGAGCAGTACTTC

d_gene: -
abundance: few
j_gene: TRBJ2-2
v_gene: TRBV7-2
CDR3aa: CASSLQLRLRSGELFF
CDR3nt: TGTGCCAGCAGCCTCCAACTCCGGCTCCGGTCCGGGGAGCTGTTTTTT

d_gene: TRBD2
abundance: -
j_gene: TRBJ2-7
v_gene: TRBV5-6
CDR3aa: CASSPGLGLGGYEQYF
CDR3nt: TGTGCCAGCAGCCCCGGGTTGGGGCTCGGGGGGTACGAGCAGTACTTC

d_gene: -
abundance: -
j_gene: TRBJ1-1
v_gene: TRBV11-3
CDR3aa: CASNPVGTAATEAFF
CDR3nt: TGTGCCAGCAACCCGGTGGGGACGGCGGCCACTGAAGCTTTCTTT

d_gene: TRBD1
abundance: -
j_gene: TRBJ2-1
v_gene: TRBV12-3/TRBV12-4
CDR3aa: CASSSRDRGWNEQFF
CDR3nt: TGTGCCAGCAGCTCCCGGGACAGGGGTTGGAATGAGCAGTTCTTC

d_gene: TRBD1
abundance: -
j_gene: TRBJ2-3
v_gene: TRBV20-1
CDR3aa: CSASDRGSGDTQYF
CDR3nt: TGCAGTGCTTCTGACAGGGGTTCAGGAGATACGCAGTATTTT

d_gene: -
abundance: -
j_gene: TRBJ1-1
v_gene: TRBV9
CDR3aa: CASSTTPGTVNTEAFF
CDR3nt: TGTGCCAGCAGCACTACTCCCGGGACGGTGAACACTGAAGCTTTCTTT

d_gene: -
abundance: once
j_gene: TRBJ2-1
v_gene: TRBV27
CDR3aa: CASSLRGSYSYNEQFF
CDR3nt: TGTGCCAGCAGTTTACGCGGTTCGTACTCCTACAATGAGCAGTTCTTC

d_gene: TRBD1
abundance: few
j_gene: TRBJ2-7
v_gene: TRBV3-1
CDR3aa: CASSRRDSYYEQYF
CDR3nt: TGTGCCAGCAGCCGTCGGGACAGTTATTACGAGCAGTACTTC

d_gene: -
abundance: -
j_gene: TRBJ2-1
v_gene: TRBV7-3
CDR3aa: CASSLTPGPYNEQFF
CDR3nt: TGTGCCAGCAGCCTCACTCCGGGACCGTACAATGAGCAGTTCTTC

d_gene: -
abundance: many
j_gene: TRBJ2-1
v_gene: TRBV5-1
CDR3aa: CASKETGVNEQFF
CDR3nt: TGCGCCAGCAAGGAGACTGGAGTAAATGAGCAGTTCTTC

d_gene: TRBD2
abundance: -
j_gene: TRBJ2-2
v_gene: TRBV15
CDR3aa: CATSRTAGVTGELFF
CDR3nt: TGTGCCACCAGCAGGACGGCGGGGGTCACCGGGGAGCTGTTTTTT

d_gene: -
abundance: -
j_gene: TRBJ2-7
v_gene: TRBV2
CDR3aa: CASSQGWAHEQYF
CDR3nt: TGTGCCAGCAGCCAGGGGTGGGCCCACGAGCAGTACTTC

d_gene: -
abundance: few
j_gene: TRBJ2-1
v_gene: TRBV9
CDR3aa: CASSPGPTSNEQFF
CDR3nt: TGTGCCAGCAGCCCCGGGCCCACGTCCAATGAGCAGTTCTTC

d_gene: -
abundance: -
j_gene: TRBJ2-1
v_gene: TRBV7-9
CDR3aa: CATGTFSYNEQFF
CDR3nt: TGTGCCACAGGGACATTCTCCTACAATGAGCAGTTCTTC

d_gene: TRBD2
abundance: -
j_gene: TRBJ2-1
v_gene: TRBV20-1
CDR3aa: CSAGGTSGSYNEQFF
CDR3nt: TGCAGTGCTGGAGGGACTAGCGGGAGCTACAATGAGCAGTTCTTC